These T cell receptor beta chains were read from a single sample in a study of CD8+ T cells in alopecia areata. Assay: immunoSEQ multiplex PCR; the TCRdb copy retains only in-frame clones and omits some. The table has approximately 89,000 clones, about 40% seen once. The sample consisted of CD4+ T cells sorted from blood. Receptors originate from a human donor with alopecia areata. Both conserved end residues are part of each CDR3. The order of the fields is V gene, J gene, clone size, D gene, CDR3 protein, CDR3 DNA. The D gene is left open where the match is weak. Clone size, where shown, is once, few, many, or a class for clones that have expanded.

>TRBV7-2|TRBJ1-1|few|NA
CASSLGGEAFF
TGTGCCAGCAGCTTAGGCGGGGAAGCTTTCTTT
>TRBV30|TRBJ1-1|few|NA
CAWSATIPNTEAFF
TGTGCCTGGAGCGCTACCATTCCGAACACTGAAGCTTTCTTT
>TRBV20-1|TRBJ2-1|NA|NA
CSATEVDEQFF
TGCAGTGCTACCGAAGTGGATGAGCAGTTCTTC
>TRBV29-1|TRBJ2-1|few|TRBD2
CSVDRTSGRGNEQFF
TGCAGCGTTGACCGGACTAGCGGGAGAGGCAATGAGCAGTTCTTC
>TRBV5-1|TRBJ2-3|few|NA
CASSPSSTDTQYF
TGCGCCAGCAGCCCCTCTAGCACAGATACGCAGTATTTT
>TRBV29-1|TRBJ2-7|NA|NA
CSVREPGLYEQYF
TGCAGCGTGAGAGAACCGGGACTTTACGAGCAGTACTTC
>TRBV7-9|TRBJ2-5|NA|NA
CATGETQYF
TGTGCCACGGGAGAGACCCAGTACTTC
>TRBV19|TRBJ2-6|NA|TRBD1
CASSPRTGKYLSGANVLTF
TGTGCCAGTAGTCCCAGGACAGGGAAGTATCTGTCTGGGGCCAACGTCCTGACTTTC
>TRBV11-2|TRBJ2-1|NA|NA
CASSFASVNEQFF
TGTGCCAGCAGCTTCGCTAGCGTCAATGAGCAGTTCTTC
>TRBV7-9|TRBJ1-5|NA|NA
CASSSTFSGANQPQHF
TGTGCCAGCAGCTCCACTTTCTCCGGGGCCAATCAGCCCCAGCATTTT
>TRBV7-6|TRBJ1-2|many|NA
CASSLEAGLYYGYTF
TGTGCCAGCAGCTTAGAGGCAGGACTTTACTATGGCTACACCTTC
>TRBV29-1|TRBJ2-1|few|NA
CSVEGAGQFFSYNEQFF
TGCAGCGTTGAAGGGGCCGGACAGTTCTTCTCCTACAATGAGCAGTTCTTC
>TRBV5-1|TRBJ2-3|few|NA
CASSVGTGEGTQYF
TGCGCCAGCAGCGTCGGGACGGGGGAAGGAACGCAGTATTTT
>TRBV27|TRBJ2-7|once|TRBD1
CASSYGTAFDEQYF
TGTGCCAGCAGTTACGGGACAGCCTTCGACGAGCAGTACTTC
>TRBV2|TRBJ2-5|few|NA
CASSEIMETQYF
TGTGCCAGCAGTGAGATCATGGAGACCCAGTACTTC
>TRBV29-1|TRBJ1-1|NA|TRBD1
CSVEGWTGAFF
TGCAGCGTTGAAGGTTGGACAGGGGCTTTCTTT
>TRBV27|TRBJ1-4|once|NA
CASSLLSFRSEKLFF
TGTGCCAGCAGTTTATTGTCATTTCGTAGCGAAAAACTGTTTTTT
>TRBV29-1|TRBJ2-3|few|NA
CSVVGVADTQYF
TGCAGCGTTGTCGGGGTTGCAGATACGCAGTATTTT
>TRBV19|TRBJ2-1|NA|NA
CASSIEQGSYNEQFF
TGTGCCAGTAGTATCGAACAGGGATCTTACAATGAGCAGTTCTTC
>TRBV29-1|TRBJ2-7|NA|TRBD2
CSVEEREGQYF
TGCAGCGTTGAAGAGAGGGAGGGGCAGTACTTC
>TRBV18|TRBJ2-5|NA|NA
CASSPPVRETQYF
TGTGCCAGCTCACCACCGGTGAGGGAGACCCAGTACTTC
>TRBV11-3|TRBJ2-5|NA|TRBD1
CASSLGLSRTGGEETQYF
TGTGCCAGCAGCTTGGGTCTGAGTCGGACAGGGGGCGAGGAGACCCAGTACTTC
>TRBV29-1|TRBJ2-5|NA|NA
CSVAGEETQYF
TGCAGCGTTGCCGGGGAGGAGACCCAGTACTTC
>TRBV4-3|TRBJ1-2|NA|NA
CASSQDSLGSGYTF
TGCGCCAGCAGCCAAGATTCGTTGGGGAGTGGCTACACCTTC
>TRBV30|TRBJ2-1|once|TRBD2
CACPRLAGGPDEQFF
TGTGCCTGTCCTCGACTAGCGGGGGGCCCTGATGAGCAGTTCTTC
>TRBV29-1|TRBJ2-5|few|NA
CSVVTGLYQETQYF
TGCAGCGTTGTGACAGGCCTGTACCAAGAGACCCAGTACTTC
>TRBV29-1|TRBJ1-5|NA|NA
CSVVGGGNQPQHF
TGCAGCGTTGTCGGCGGGGGCAATCAGCCCCAGCATTTT
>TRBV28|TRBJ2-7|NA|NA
CASSLLDGTYEQYF
TGTGCCAGCAGTTTGCTTGATGGGACCTACGAGCAGTACTTC
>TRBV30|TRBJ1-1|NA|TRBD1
CAWSVYRTGFEAFF
TGTGCCTGGAGCGTATATAGGACAGGGTTTGAAGCTTTCTTT
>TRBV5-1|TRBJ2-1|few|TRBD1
CASSLEVGQVGYNEQFF
TGCGCCAGCAGCTTGGAGGTCGGACAGGTGGGCTACAATGAGCAGTTCTTC
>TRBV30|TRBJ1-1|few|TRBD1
CAWSFPTTGRDTEAFF
TGTGCCTGGAGTTTCCCCACGACAGGGAGGGACACTGAAGCTTTCTTT
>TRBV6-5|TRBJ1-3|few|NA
CASSGGNSGNTIYF
TGTGCCAGCAGCGGTGGAAACTCTGGAAACACCATATATTTT
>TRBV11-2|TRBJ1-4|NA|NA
CASSLAEQDWKLFF
TGTGCCAGCAGCTTAGCGGAACAGGATTGGAAACTGTTTTTT
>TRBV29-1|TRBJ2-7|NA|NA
CSVERGQGLGEQYF
TGCAGCGTTGAACGGGGGCAGGGACTTGGCGAGCAGTACTTC
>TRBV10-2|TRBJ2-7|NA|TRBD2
CASGTSPNYEQYF
TGCGCCAGCGGGACTAGCCCCAACTACGAGCAGTACTTC
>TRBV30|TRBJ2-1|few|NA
CAWSGGRGEQFF
TGTGCCTGGAGTGGAGGGCGCGGTGAGCAGTTCTTC
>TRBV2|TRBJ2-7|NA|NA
CASSHGAYEQYF
TGTGCCAGCAGCCACGGGGCCTACGAGCAGTACTTC
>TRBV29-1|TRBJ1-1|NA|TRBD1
CSVGGTVNTEAFF
TGCAGCGTTGGGGGGACAGTGAACACTGAAGCTTTCTTT
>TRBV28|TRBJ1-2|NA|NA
CASRKAGGYGYTF
TGTGCCAGCAGAAAAGCGGGGGGATATGGCTACACCTTC
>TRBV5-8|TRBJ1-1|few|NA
CASSLVAAEAFF
TGTGCCAGCAGCTTGGTGGCAGCTGAAGCTTTCTTT
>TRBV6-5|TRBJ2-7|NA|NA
CASSYSERGGEQYF
TGTGCCAGCAGTTACTCGGAGAGAGGGGGAGAGCAGTACTTC
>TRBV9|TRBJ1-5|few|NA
CASSVSPGQPQHF
TGTGCCAGCAGCGTATCCCCGGGCCAGCCCCAGCATTTT
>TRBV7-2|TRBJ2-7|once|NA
CASSSQGRYEQYF
TGTGCCAGCAGCTCACAGGGGAGGTACGAGCAGTACTTC
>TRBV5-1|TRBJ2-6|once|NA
CASSPNRATGANVLTF
TGCGCCAGCAGCCCCAACAGGGCAACTGGGGCCAACGTCCTGACTTTC
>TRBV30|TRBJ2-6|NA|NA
CAWSRGGVGANVLTF
TGTGCCTGGAGCCGCGGGGGCGTTGGGGCCAACGTCCTGACTTTC
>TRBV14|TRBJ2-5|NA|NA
CASSRARGPETQYF
TGTGCCAGCAGCCGAGCACGGGGGCCAGAGACCCAGTACTTC
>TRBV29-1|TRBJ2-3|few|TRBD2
CSVVPFETSGADTQYF
TGCAGCGTTGTCCCTTTCGAGACTAGCGGGGCAGATACGCAGTATTTT
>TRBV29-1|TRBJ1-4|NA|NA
CSVVSRENEKLFF
TGCAGCGTTGTGTCGAGGGAGAATGAAAAACTGTTTTTT
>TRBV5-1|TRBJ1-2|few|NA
CASSSPNPTKDGYTF
TGCGCCAGCAGCTCCCCCAACCCTACTAAGGATGGCTACACCTTC
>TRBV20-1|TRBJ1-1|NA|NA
CSVQTNTEAFF
TGCAGTGTCCAGACAAACACTGAAGCTTTCTTT
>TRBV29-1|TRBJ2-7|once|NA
CSVVLQVSYEQYF
TGCAGCGTCGTCCTACAGGTTTCCTACGAGCAGTACTTC
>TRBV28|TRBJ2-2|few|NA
CASSPYGDTGELFF
TGTGCCAGCAGCCCATATGGAGATACCGGGGAGCTGTTTTTT
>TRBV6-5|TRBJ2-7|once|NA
CASSSGPGSSYEQYF
TGTGCCAGCAGTTCCGGGCCCGGGAGCTCCTACGAGCAGTACTTC
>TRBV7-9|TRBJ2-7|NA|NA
CASSLVGGSYEQYF
TGTGCCAGCAGCTTAGTTGGGGGTTCCTACGAGCAGTACTTC
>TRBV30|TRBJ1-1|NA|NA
CASSEAFF
TGTGCCTCTTCTGAAGCTTTCTTT